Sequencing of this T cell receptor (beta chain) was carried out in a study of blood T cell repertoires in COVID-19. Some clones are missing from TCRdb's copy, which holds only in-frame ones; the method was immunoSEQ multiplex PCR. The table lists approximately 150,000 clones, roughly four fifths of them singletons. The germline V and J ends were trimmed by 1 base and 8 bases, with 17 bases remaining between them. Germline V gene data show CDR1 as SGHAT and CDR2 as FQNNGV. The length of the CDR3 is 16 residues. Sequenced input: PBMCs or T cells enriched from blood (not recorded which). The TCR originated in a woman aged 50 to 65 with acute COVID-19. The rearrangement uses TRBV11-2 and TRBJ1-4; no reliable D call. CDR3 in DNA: TGTGCCAGCAGCTTAGCCGGGGAGGGAGGTGGGGAAAAACTGTTTTTT. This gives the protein CASSLAGEGGGEKLFF.